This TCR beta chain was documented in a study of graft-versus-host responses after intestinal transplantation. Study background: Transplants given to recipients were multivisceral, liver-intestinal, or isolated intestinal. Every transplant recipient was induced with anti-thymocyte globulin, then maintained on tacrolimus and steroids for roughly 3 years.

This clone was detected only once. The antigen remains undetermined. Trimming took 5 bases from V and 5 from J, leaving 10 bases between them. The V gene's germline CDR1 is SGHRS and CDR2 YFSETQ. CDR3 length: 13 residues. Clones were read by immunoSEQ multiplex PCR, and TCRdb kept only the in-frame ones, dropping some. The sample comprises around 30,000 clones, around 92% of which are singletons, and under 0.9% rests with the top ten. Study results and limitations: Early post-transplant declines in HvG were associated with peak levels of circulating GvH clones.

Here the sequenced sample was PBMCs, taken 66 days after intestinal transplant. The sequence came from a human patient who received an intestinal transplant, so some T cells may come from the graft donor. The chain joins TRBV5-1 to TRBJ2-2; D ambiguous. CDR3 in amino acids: CASRQLRTGELFF. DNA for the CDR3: TGCGCCAGCAGGCAGCTACGGACCGGGGAGCTGTTTTTT.